Below are 3 T cell receptor beta chains sequenced from a single sample in a study of blood T cell repertoires in COVID-19. Repertoires were generated with immunoSEQ multiplex PCR, while TCRdb's copy carries only in-frame clones and drops some. The sample has roughly 78,000 clones, more than 85% seen once. The sequenced sample was peripheral blood. These receptors were collected from a man aged 60 to 75 with acute or convalescent COVID-19.

The chain carries TRBV24-1 and TRBJ2-7; TRBD1 might be the D (6 bases). CDR3 length: 14 amino acids. Germline-derived CDR1 and CDR2 are KGHDR and SFDVKD. Between the trimmed V and J ends, which lost 3 bases and 3 bases, there was a span of 11 bases. This chain's CDR3 is CATSDPGTNYEQYF. CDR3 sequence (DNA): TGTGCCACCAGTGATCCGGGGACAAACTACGAGCAGTACTTC.

This clone was picked up a small number of times. The chain carries TRBV5-4 and TRBJ2-7, with TRBD2 matching over 10 bases. V trimming: 2 bases; J trimming: 9 bases; junction bases outside the gene matches: 8. Germline lookup yields CDR1 SGHNT and CDR2 YYREEE (reference sequence). The CDR3 sequence is 14 residues long. CDR3 DNA: TGTGCCAGCAGCTTCGGCCTAGCGGGAGACGCGCAGTACTTC. Its protein is CASSFGLAGDAQYF.

The V call is TRBV9, the J call TRBJ1-1; D may be TRBD1 (6 bases). Germline V CDR1 and CDR2: SGDLS, YYNGEE. V gave up 0 bases and J gave up 6 bases, with 9 bases separating them. The CDR3 contains 13 residues. The chain's CDR3 is CASSVVQGSEAFF. The DNA for the CDR3 is TGTGCCAGCAGCGTAGTTCAGGGGTCTGAAGCTTTCTTT.